The 21 T cell receptor beta chains presented below share a single source sample, sequenced in a study of T cells after yellow fever vaccination. One entry per CDR3 protein, called by TCRdb with MiXCR from the 5' RACE reads. Of about 340,000 distinct CDR3 sequences listed, around 13% are singletons. The material was CD4+ T cells sorted from PBMCs, obtained 15 days after the yellow fever booster vaccination. The receptors originated from a man aged 18 to 29 who received the YFV17D yellow fever vaccine.

The chain has TRBV4-2 and TRBJ2-3; possibly TRBD1 or TRBD2 for D (5 bases each). This CDR3 region has 16 residues. Germline CDR1 LGHNA, CDR2 YNFKEQ. V was clipped by 3 bases and J by 0 bases, with 13 bases between them. CDR3 amino acids: CASSQARGQSTDTQYF. The CDR3 DNA reads TGTGCCAGCAGCCAGGCTCGGGGCCAGAGCACAGATACGCAGTATTTT.

The chain is built from TRBV3-1 and TRBJ1-1; 7 bases match TRBD1. The germline V gene has CDR1 LGHDT and CDR2 YNNKEL (reference sequence). This CDR3 region has 15 residues. Trimming cost V 4 bases and J 5 bases; bases outside gene matches: 10. CDR3 loop: CASSPTGLVPTEAFF. As DNA, the CDR3 is TGTGCCAGCAGCCCGACAGGGTTGGTTCCGACTGAAGCTTTCTTT. Complete variable domain (other parts from reference TRBV3-1 and TRBJ1-1): DTAVSQTPKYLVTQMGNDKSIKCEQNLGHDTMYWYKQDSKKFLKIMFSYNNKELIINETVPNRFSPKSPDKAHLNLHINSLELGDSAVYFCASSPTGLVPTEAFFGQGTRLTVV.

The sample holds a few counts of this clonotype. The chain is built from TRBV21-1 and TRBJ1-1. TRBV21-1 is given as a pseudogene. The CDR3 is 15 amino acids. This CDR3 reads CASTKWESANTEAFF. The CDR3 region has the DNA TGTGCCAGCACGAAGTGGGAGTCCGCGAACACTGAAGCTTTCTTT.

This clonotype was counted ten times or more. The chain uses TRBV20-1 and TRBJ2-3; 7 bases agree with TRBD1. There are 13 residues in the CDR3. Per germline, CDR1 DFQATT and CDR2 SNEGSKA (reference sequence). The CDR3 is CSRDRAETDTQYF. The CDR3 region has the DNA TGCAGCAGAGACAGGGCGGAAACAGATACGCAGTATTTT.

This clonotype has only a few counts. V gene TRBV4-3 combines with J gene TRBJ2-6, with D perhaps assigned TRBD1 or TRBD2 (5 bases each). The CDR3 has 16 amino acids. V shed 4 bases and J shed 0 bases, with 10 bases lying between them. CDR1 and CDR2 from the germline V gene are LGHNA and YSLEER. In DNA, the CDR3 is TGCGCCAGCAGCCGAGGGGTGAACTCTGGGGCCAACGTCCTGACTTTC. Protein product: CASSRGVNSGANVLTF.

This clonotype was seen more than once but under ten times. V usage is TRBV5-6 and J usage is TRBJ2-7; D not certain. Germline CDR1 SGHDT, CDR2 YYEEEE. The V gene lost 4 bases and the J gene lost 3 bases, with 11 bases spanning the gap. The CDR3 contains 13 residues. CDR3 loop: CASSRRLIYEQYV. CDR3 DNA: TGTGCCAGCAGCCGGCGACTCATCTACGAGCAGTACGTC.

There are many counts of this clonotype. V is TRBV7-2 and J is TRBJ1-1; D perhaps matches TRBD1 (6 bases). CDR3 length equals 14 residues. Trimming left V 5 bases short and J 5 bases short, with 15 bases between. The V gene's germline CDR1 is SGHTA and CDR2 FQGNSA. CDR3 sequence (DNA): TGTGCCAGCAGCCCACAGGGTAGGAGGACTGAAGCTTTCTTT. It is translated as CASSPQGRRTEAFF.

This chain connects TRBV3-1 to TRBJ1-2; unclear D gene. This CDR3 spans 16 amino acids. The germline V gene encodes CDR1 LGHDT and CDR2 YNNKEL (reference sequence). V was clipped by 5 bases and J by 5 bases, with 21 bases between them. In DNA form, the CDR3 reads TGTGCCAGCAGCTCTTACTACGATTTTTTGGGTTATGGCTACACCTTC. Translation gives CASSSYYDFLGYGYTF.

The CDR3 loop reads CASRPLAGAQETQYF. CDR3 DNA sequence: TGTGCCAGCCGACCTCTAGCGGGAGCTCAAGAGACCCAGTACTTC. The genes are TRBV7-8 and TRBJ2-5, with TRBD2 matching over 10 bases. Germline V CDR1 and CDR2: SGHVS, FQNEAQ. Losses at the gene ends were 8 bases for V and 2 bases for J; bases not matched to a gene: 8. The CDR3 totals 15 residues. The variable domain in full, completed from reference TRBV7-8 and TRBJ2-5, reads GAGVSQSPRYKVAKRGQDVALRCDPISGHVSLFWYQQALGQGPEFLTYFQNEAQLDKSGLPSDRFFAERPEGSVSTLKIQRTQQEDSAVYLCASRPLAGAQETQYFGPGTRLLVL.

In its sample, this clonotype was seen a few times. The chain couples TRBV18 to TRBJ2-1; weak D call: TRBD2 (5 bases). Trimming cost V 3 bases and J 5 bases, with 8 bases left between them. The length of the CDR3 is 13 residues. Germline V gene sequence: CDR1 KGHSH, CDR2 LQKENI. The CDR3 is CASSPLAHNEQFF. Written as DNA, the CDR3 is TGTGCCAGCTCACCGCTAGCTCACAATGAGCAGTTCTTC.

This clonotype was seen a few times. V usage is TRBV19 and J usage is TRBJ1-1; 7 positions agree with TRBD1. Losses at the gene ends were 6 bases for V and 2 bases for J; bases not matched to a gene: 9. Germline values: CDR1 LNHDA, CDR2 SQIVND (reference sequence). The CDR3 runs 15 residues. CDR3 sequence: CASRTMDRSNTEAFF. The DNA for the CDR3 is TGTGCCAGTAGGACCATGGACAGGTCAAACACTGAAGCTTTCTTT.

The chain has TRBV28 and TRBJ2-1, with 11 bases identical to TRBD2. The V segment lost 6 bases and the J segment 6 bases; nucleotides outside the gene matches: 10. In germline, CDR1 is MDHEN, CDR2 SYDVKM. This CDR3 has 16 residues. The CDR3 region has the DNA TGTGCCAGCAGGACTAATAGCGGGGGGGCCCTCAATGAGCAGTTCTTC. It codes for CASRTNSGGALNEQFF.

J is TRBJ2-5 and V is TRBV9; D is uncertain. The germline V and J ends were trimmed by 0 bases and 5 bases, with 11 bases remaining between them. Germline loops: CDR1 SGDLS, CDR2 YYNGEE. This CDR3 comprises 14 residues. CDR3 in DNA: TGTGCCAGCAGCGTAGGGGGTGCGGCGGAGACCCAGTACTTC. Protein: CASSVGGAAETQYF.

This clonotype was recorded a few times. The chain is built from TRBV3-1 and TRBJ2-3; D uncertain. The CDR3 is 15 amino acids. CDR1 and CDR2 (germline): LGHDT, YNNKEL (reference sequence). The V and J ends lost 0 bases and 10 bases respectively, with 17 bases between them. The CDR3 DNA is TGTGCCAGCAGCCAAGATCAAGCCCGCTTCTTTGCGCAGTATTTT. The encoded protein is CASSQDQARFFAQYF.

The chain is built from TRBV10-1 and TRBJ1-1; D is unresolved. The ends were cut back, 4 bases at V and 1 base at J, with 13 bases in the middle. CDR3 length: 15 residues. Per the germline V gene, CDR1 is WNHNN and CDR2 is SYGVQD (reference sequence). The CDR3 DNA reads as TGCGCCAGCAGTGGCGGCCCGCCGCGGAACACTGAAGCTTTCTTT. This gives the protein CASSGGPPRNTEAFF.

The chain couples TRBV12-3 or TRBV12-4 to TRBJ2-7, with 10 bases fitting TRBD2. V shed 2 bases, J shed 5 bases, and the junction held 3 bases outside the gene matches. The CDR3 runs to 14 residues. CDR3 nucleotide sequence: TGTGCCAGCAGTTTAAAGCGGGGGGGTCACGAGCAGTACGTC. It encodes CASSLKRGGHEQYV.

The chain is built from TRBV2 and TRBJ1-1, with TRBD1 matching over 7 bases. The V and J ends lost 6 bases and 6 bases, in that order; junction bases with no gene match: 10. The CDR3 has 14 residues. CDR1 is SNHLY, CDR2 FYNNEI, per germline. CDR3 residues: CASRETGVFPEAFF. The CDR3, as DNA: TGTGCCAGCAGGGAAACAGGGGTTTTCCCTGAAGCTTTCTTT.

This CDR3 is CASSPKGGGPGKGLEQFF. The CDR3 nucleotides read TGCGCCAGCAGCCCCAAGGGGGGGGGGCCTGGAAAAGGGCTTGAGCAGTTCTTC. The chain links TRBV5-1 to TRBJ2-1; D may be TRBD2 (7 bases). The CDR3 spans 18 residues. Germline V gene lookup returns CDR1 SGHRS and CDR2 YFSETQ. V lost 4 bases to trimming and J lost 9 bases, with 29 bases between them.

This clonotype was found a few times. This chain uses TRBV19 with TRBJ2-3, with 11 bases aligning to TRBD2. The length of the CDR3 is 15 residues. Germline values: CDR1 LNHDA, CDR2 SQIVND (reference sequence). V was pared by 8 bases and J by 2 bases, with 6 bases of the junction left unmatched. CDR3 sequence: CASPGTSGPTDTQYF. For the CDR3, the DNA is TGTGCCAGTCCCGGGACTAGCGGACCCACAGATACGCAGTATTTT.

This clonotype came up a few times. CDR3 region: CATSRGDSSYEQYF. The CDR3 region has the DNA TGTGCCACCAGCAGAGGGGACAGTTCCTACGAGCAGTACTTC. The chain combines TRBV15 with TRBJ2-7, with TRBD1 identical over 7 bases. The junction had 1 base not matched to a gene; V was cut back by 1 base and J by 1 base. Germline V lookup: CDR1 LNHNV, CDR2 YYDKDF (reference sequence). The CDR3 extends over 14 amino acids. The entire variable domain, with the rest obtained from reference TRBV15 and TRBJ2-7, is as follows: DAMVIQNPRYQVTQFGKPVTLSCSQTLNHNVMYWYQQKSSQAPKLLFHYYDKDFNNEADTPDNFQSRRPNTSFCFLDIRSPGLGDTAMYLCATSRGDSSYEQYFGPGTRLTVT.

This clonotype was recorded a few times. The chain has TRBV5-5 and TRBJ1-2; D gene unclear. The V gene lost 4 bases and the J gene lost 1 base, with 17 bases spanning the gap. This CDR3 is 16 amino acids long. Germline V gives CDR1 SGHKS, CDR2 YYEKEE (reference sequence). CDR3 in DNA: TGTGCCAGCAGCGGCCCCGGGAGGAGTCATAACTATGGCTACACCTTC. Translation gives CASSGPGRSHNYGYTF.